The entry that follows covers one T cell receptor (beta chain) sequence. The data belong to a study of blood T cell repertoires in COVID-19. Study background: The samples span acute and convalescent COVID-19 from the United States, Italy and Spain. Sources were T cells, B-cell-depleted T cells, or PBMCs; the material itself was cDNA or gDNA.

Trimming at V came to 5 bases and at J to 7 bases, leaving 6 bases not matched to a gene. The CDR3 is made up of 13 amino acids. Germline V gene sequence: CDR1 SGHDT, CDR2 YYEEEE. Original analysis: How many nucleated cells were present was estimated from reference gene primer amplification. Clones were sequenced by immunoSEQ multiplex PCR, and TCRdb holds only the in-frame ones, with some missing. For V, J and clone size, that table is used; D and trimming come from the DNA. The table has about 51,000 clones, around 84% seen once; the top ten hold less than 4.5%. The source material was peripheral blood. This receptor was identified in an elderly man with active COVID-19. The chain couples TRBV5-6 to TRBJ1-1; TRBD1 matches 9 bases. The CDR3 DNA follows: TGTGCCAGCAGTTCCGGGACAGGGTTTGAAGCTTTCTTT. It codes for CASSSGTGFEAFF.